These 32 T cell receptor beta chains were all obtained from the same sample, sequenced in a study of blood T cell repertoires in COVID-19. TCRdb's table, derived via immunoSEQ multiplex PCR, lists solely in-frame clones and lacks some. In the table there are fewer than 95,000 clones, 70% to 90% of which are singletons. The source material was peripheral blood. The receptors shown here come from an elderly woman with acute or convalescent COVID-19.

The count of this clone is one. V and J are TRBV10-1 and TRBJ2-4; a weak D match, TRBD1 (5 bases). Looked up from germline, CDR1 is WNHNN and CDR2 is SYGVQD (reference sequence). Trimming took 5 bases from V and 5 from J, leaving 16 bases between them. The length of the CDR3 is 15 residues. The CDR3 sequence is CASSQGAAGQNIQYF. CDR3 coding DNA: TGCGCCAGCAGTCAAGGGGCGGCAGGGCAAAACATTCAGTACTTC.

The J gene is TRBJ1-4, the V gene TRBV25-1, with D possibly matching TRBD1 (6 bases). CDR3 length: 15 residues. Germline V CDR1 and CDR2: MGHDK, SYGVNS. V lost 6 bases and J lost 8, with 19 bases in between. CDR3 DNA: TGTGCCAGCAGCGAGGGGGTGCAGTTAGGCGAAAAACTGTTTTTT. Its translation is CASSEGVQLGEKLFF.

This clone was counted only a few times. This rearrangement joins TRBV6-6 to TRBJ2-5, with D unclear. V was shortened by 2 bases and J by 2 bases, with 9 bases between the two germline ends. The CDR3 is 14 residues long. CDR1 and CDR2 from the germline V gene are MNHNY and SVGAGI (reference sequence). The CDR3 sequence: CASSYSQVQETQYF. In DNA form, the CDR3 reads TGTGCCAGCAGTTACAGCCAGGTACAAGAGACCCAGTACTTC.

This sequence joins TRBV4-2 and TRBJ1-2; perhaps TRBD1 as D (5 bases). The CDR3 is 15 residues long. Trimming pared 1 base from V and 6 bases from J, leaving 15 bases between. CDR1 is LGHNA, CDR2 YNFKEQ, per germline. The CDR3 loop is CASSQGGAGMDGYTF. The CDR3 nucleotides read TGTGCCAGCAGCCAAGGCGGTGCAGGGATGGATGGCTACACCTTC.

The J gene is TRBJ1-2, the V gene TRBV7-2; D is undetermined. Trimming removed 5 bases at V and 6 bases at J, with 16 bases between. This CDR3 spans 14 amino acids. Germline V lookup: CDR1 SGHTA, CDR2 FQGNSA. The DNA for the CDR3 is TGTGCCAGCAGCCTAGGAGGTTTCAGCGATGGCTACACCTTC. This gives the protein CASSLGGFSDGYTF.

This sequence joins TRBV27 and TRBJ1-2; TRBD1 aligns across 9 bases. This CDR3 spans 15 amino acids. The germline V gene encodes CDR1 MNHEY and CDR2 SMNVEV (reference sequence). V shed 5 bases and J 6 bases; nucleotides not matched to a gene: 10. The chain's CDR3 is CASSNSGTGRNGYTF. The CDR3 DNA is TGTGCCAGCAGTAATTCCGGGACAGGGAGGAATGGCTACACCTTC.

The chain combines TRBV6-5 with TRBJ2-5, with TRBD1 identical over 8 bases. Germline V lookup: CDR1 MNHEY, CDR2 SVGAGI. V dropped 6 bases and J dropped 1; count of bases not matched to a gene: 7. CDR3 length equals 15 residues. The CDR3 is CASSYPGQGQETQYF. CDR3 sequence (DNA): TGTGCCAGCAGCTATCCTGGACAGGGCCAAGAGACCCAGTACTTC.

The V call is TRBV5-1, the J call TRBJ2-3, with a weak D call TRBD1 (5 bases). Germline CDR1 is SGHRS and CDR2 is YFSETQ. CDR3 size: 13 residues. Trimming left V 4 bases short and J 2 bases short, with 8 bases between. CDR3 nucleotides: TGCGCCAGCAGCCAGGGCCACACAGATACGCAGTATTTT. This encodes CASSQGHTDTQYF.

The chain links TRBV5-8 to TRBJ1-4; D unresolved. Germline lookup yields CDR1 SGHTS and CDR2 YDEGEE. The CDR3 totals 12 residues. Trimming cost V 2 bases and J 8 bases, with 7 bases left between them. Written as DNA, the CDR3 is TGTGCCAGCAGCTTACGGCGGGAAAAACTGTTTTTT. Translation: CASSLRREKLFF.

V and J are TRBV2 and TRBJ2-6; TRBD1 aligns across 9 bases. This CDR3 spans 18 amino acids. V lost 5 bases to trimming and J lost 3 bases; unmatched junction nucleotides: 11. Germline CDR1 and CDR2: SNHLY and FYNNEI. The chain's CDR3 is CASSPPGQGSRGANVLTF. DNA for the CDR3: TGTGCCAGCAGTCCCCCGGGACAGGGCTCTCGTGGGGCCAACGTCCTGACTTTC.

The chain links TRBV7-2 to TRBJ2-7; 13 bases align to TRBD2. Germline loops: CDR1 SGHTA, CDR2 FQGNSA. CDR3 size: 19 residues. V lost 2 bases to trimming and J lost 0 bases; unmatched junction nucleotides: 10. In DNA, the CDR3 is TGTGCCAGCAGCTTATTCGGACGACTAGCGGGGGGTCTCTCCTACGAGCAGTACTTC. Amino acid sequence: CASSLFGRLAGGLSYEQYF.

The V call is TRBV5-5, the J call TRBJ2-4; 7 bases line up with TRBD1. This CDR3 has 13 amino acids. With V trimmed by 4 bases and J by 3 bases, 1 base remained unmatched. The germline V gene encodes CDR1 SGHKS and CDR2 YYEKEE (reference sequence). In DNA form, the CDR3 reads TGTGCCAGCAGCGGGACAGACAAAAACATTCAGTACTTC. Translated: CASSGTDKNIQYF.

The V call is TRBV6-1, the J call TRBJ2-5; 9 bases agree with TRBD1. Germline CDR1 and CDR2: MNHNS and SASEGT. The length of the CDR3 is 14 residues. V was pared by 1 base and J by 5 bases, with 2 bases of the junction left unmatched. In DNA, the CDR3 is TGTGCCAGCAGTGAAGACAGGGGGCGGGAGACCCAGTACTTC. Its translation is CASSEDRGRETQYF.

This chain joins TRBV4-3 and TRBJ2-7; 11 nucleotides agree with TRBD2. Germline CDR1 reads LGHNA; CDR2 reads YSLEER. Germline trimming cut 0 bases from V and 2 bases from J; bases unmatched to any gene: 3. The CDR3 has 16 amino acids. The DNA of the CDR3 is TGCGCCAGCAGCCAAGAGGATAGCGGGGGGGCCTACGAGCAGTACTTC. Translation gives CASSQEDSGGAYEQYF.

The sample holds a few counts of this clone. This rearrangement joins TRBV13 to TRBJ1-4; 8 nucleotides line up with TRBD1. Germline trimming cut 5 bases from V and 8 bases from J; bases unmatched to any gene: 7. Germline V gene data show CDR1 as PRHDT and CDR2 as FYEKMQ (reference sequence). The CDR3 totals 14 residues. This chain's CDR3 is CASSRQGSAEKLFF. The CDR3 DNA reads TGTGCCAGCAGCCGACAGGGGTCTGCGGAAAAACTGTTTTTT.

This rearrangement joins TRBV7-3 to TRBJ2-7; D unresolved. The V and J ends lost 2 bases and 2 bases respectively, with 10 bases between them. This CDR3 comprises 14 residues. CDR1 and CDR2 from the germline V gene are SGHTA and FQGTGA. CDR3 nucleotides: TGTGCCAGCAGCTTATATGCTAGACCCTACGAGCAGTACTTC. Translating it yields CASSLYARPYEQYF.

The J gene is TRBJ2-2, the V gene TRBV10-3; a possible D gene is TRBD2 (7 bases). Per the germline V gene, CDR1 is ENHRY and CDR2 is SYGVKD. The V end lost 0 bases, the J end lost 7 bases, and 12 bases lay between the germline ends. This CDR3 is 15 amino acids long. The CDR3 DNA reads as TGTGCCATCAGTGAGTCACCGGGGGGCGGCGGGGAGCTGTTTTTT. Its translation: CAISESPGGGGELFF.

The genes are TRBV9 and TRBJ2-3, with 7 bases that match TRBD2. Germline CDR1 is SGDLS and CDR2 is YYNGEE. V shed 0 bases and J 2 bases; nucleotides not matched to a gene: 6. CDR3 size: 16 residues. Written as DNA, the CDR3 is TGTGCCAGCAGCGTAGAGGTGGGGGGGACCACAGATACGCAGTATTTT. Protein sequence: CASSVEVGGTTDTQYF.

The J gene is TRBJ2-7, the V gene TRBV5-1, with D possibly being TRBD2 (5 bases). Germline CDR1 and CDR2: SGHRS and YFSETQ. The CDR3 covers 17 residues. The V gene lost 2 bases and the J gene lost 3 bases, with 21 bases spanning the gap. CDR3 loop: CASSLFSGTAANYEQYF. The DNA of the CDR3 is TGCGCCAGCAGCTTATTTTCGGGAACCGCGGCTAACTACGAGCAGTACTTC. Drawing the rest from reference TRBV5-1 and TRBJ2-7, the complete variable domain is KAGVTQTPRYLIKTRGQQVTLSCSPISGHRSVSWYQQTPGQGLQFLFEYFSETQRNKGNFPGRFSGRQFSNSRSEMNVSTLELGDSALYLCASSLFSGTAANYEQYFGPGTRLTVT.

This chain joins TRBV12-3 or TRBV12-4 and TRBJ2-7, with no clear D. The CDR3 runs to 11 residues. Trimming removed 3 bases at V and 7 bases at J, with 7 bases between. CDR3 sequence (DNA): TGTGCCAGCAGTTTTTCGGGTGAGCAGTACTTC. It is translated as CASSFSGEQYF.

CDR3 residues: CASSRTAHGYTF. The DNA of the CDR3 is TGTGCCAGCAGCCGCACAGCCCATGGCTACACCTTC. The chain uses TRBV12-3 or TRBV12-4 and TRBJ1-2; no clear D. V lost 6 bases to trimming and J lost 6 bases, with 11 bases between them. The CDR3 is 12 residues long.

The rearrangement uses TRBV15 and TRBJ2-7; D is perhaps TRBD1 (6 bases). The CDR3 consists of 14 residues. Germline CDR1 and CDR2: LNHNV and YYDKDF (reference sequence). V shed 0 bases and J shed 6 bases, with 12 bases lying between them. The CDR3 loop reads CATSRDRVRGEQYF. CDR3 DNA: TGTGCCACCAGCAGAGATCGAGTCAGGGGCGAGCAGTACTTC.

V and J are TRBV6-5 and TRBJ1-1; 7 bases line up with TRBD1. With 2 bases clipped from V and 1 base from J, the junction kept 1 base outside the gene matches. The V gene's germline CDR1 is MNHEY and CDR2 SVGAGI. The CDR3 has 14 residues. The CDR3 reads CASSYGTANTEAFF. The DNA of the CDR3 is TGTGCCAGCAGTTACGGGACAGCGAACACTGAAGCTTTCTTT.

V usage is TRBV10-3 and J usage is TRBJ1-4; D remains unclear. Trimming took off 10 bases at V and 1 base at J, with 10 bases between the two ends. This CDR3 region has 13 residues. Germline V gives CDR1 ENHRY, CDR2 SYGVKD. In DNA form, the CDR3 reads TGTGCCAACCAGCGGCAAACTAATGAAAAACTGTTTTTT. Translated: CANQRQTNEKLFF.

This clone has a single count. The gene calls are TRBV14 and TRBJ2-1; 8 nucleotides line up with TRBD1. This CDR3 is 16 amino acids long. Germline V lookup: CDR1 SGHDN, CDR2 FVKESK. With V trimmed by 5 bases and J by 0 bases, 6 bases remained unmatched. CDR3 in amino acids: CASSGTGRSSYNEQFF. Here the CDR3 DNA reads TGTGCCAGCAGCGGGACAGGTCGAAGCTCCTACAATGAGCAGTTCTTC.

The V call is TRBV7-2, the J call TRBJ1-2, with D perhaps TRBD1 (5 bases). V gave up 5 bases and J gave up 2 bases, with 15 bases separating them. The CDR3 runs 15 residues. Germline V gives CDR1 SGHTA, CDR2 FQGNSA. This CDR3 reads CASSLPDGANYGYTF. The CDR3 nucleotides are TGTGCCAGCAGCCTCCCGGATGGGGCCAACTATGGCTACACCTTC.

The V gene is TRBV6-2 or TRBV6-3, the J gene TRBJ2-7; 8 nucleotides align to TRBD2. This CDR3 comprises 17 residues. Germline-derived CDR1 and CDR2 are MNHEY and SVGEGT. With V trimmed by 5 bases and J by 0 bases, 12 bases remained unmatched. The CDR3 spells CASSAVVAGRYSYEQYF. Here the CDR3 DNA reads TGTGCCAGCAGTGCCGTCGTAGCGGGGCGTTACTCCTACGAGCAGTACTTC.

The gene calls are TRBV5-1 and TRBJ2-7; D possibly corresponds to TRBD2 (6 bases). Germline V gives CDR1 SGHRS, CDR2 YFSETQ. Trimming took off 1 base at V and 0 bases at J, with 17 bases between the two ends. This CDR3 comprises 17 residues. The CDR3, as DNA: TGCGCCAGCAGCTTGATCTTAGCGGATAGACTCTCCTACGAGCAGTACTTC. This gives the protein CASSLILADRLSYEQYF.

The chain uses TRBV6-2 or TRBV6-3 and TRBJ2-4; weak D call: TRBD1 (5 bases). V was pared by 6 bases and J by 8 bases, with 14 bases between. CDR3 length: 13 residues. Germline V lookup: CDR1 MNHEY, CDR2 SVGEGT. The CDR3 spells CASSLGDRDIQYF. Here the CDR3 DNA reads TGTGCCAGCAGCCTAGGGGATAGGGACATTCAGTACTTC.

This clone occurred once. The chain uses TRBV20-1 and TRBJ2-7; 8 nucleotides line up with TRBD2. J gave up 3 bases and V 3 bases, and 7 bases lay outside the gene matches. Germline V gene lookup returns CDR1 DFQATT and CDR2 SNEGSKA (reference sequence). The CDR3 runs to 14 residues. The CDR3 protein is CSASPSAGGYEQYF. The CDR3 DNA reads TGCAGTGCTAGTCCGTCGGCGGGGGGCTACGAGCAGTACTTC.

The chain combines TRBV5-1 with TRBJ2-1; TRBD1 agrees at 11 bases. CDR1 and CDR2 (germline): SGHRS, YFSETQ. This CDR3 has 16 residues. J lost 3 bases, V lost 1 base, and 3 bases had no gene match. CDR3 in DNA: TGCGCCAGCAGCTTGTCCGGGACAGGGGGCTACAATGAGCAGTTCTTC. Its translation: CASSLSGTGGYNEQFF.

This chain uses TRBV27 with TRBJ2-1; D remains ambiguous. Per germline, CDR1 MNHEY and CDR2 SMNVEV (reference sequence). This CDR3 region has 12 residues. V was pared by 6 bases and J by 7 bases, with 10 bases between. CDR3 region: CASSPTRNEQFF. The CDR3 DNA sequence: TGTGCCAGCAGCCCCACACGAAATGAGCAGTTCTTC.